These 32 T cell receptor beta chains share one sample of origin, sequenced in a study of cytomegalovirus exposure and HLA in healthy donors. Amplification used 60 Vbeta primers and 13 Jbeta primers. Profiling relied on immunoSEQ multiplex PCR, and the TCRdb table lists in-frame clones only, not all of them. The sample lists approximately 85,000 clones, around 77% occurring once. Material for sequencing was PBMCs. Receptor source: a man in his thirties or forties in good health and CMV-seronegative.

This clone appeared once. The chain links TRBV25-1 to TRBJ2-5, with 13 positions matching TRBD2. The J call may be wrong; the DNA end is better matched by TRBJ2-7. The CDR3 has 17 residues. Germline V gene sequence: CDR1 MGHDK, CDR2 SYGVNS. This CDR3 is CASSERGLAGLSYEQYF. The DNA of the CDR3 is TGTGCCAGCAGTGAACGGGGACTAGCGGGACTGTCCTACGAGCAGTACTTC.

The DNA of the CDR3 is TGTGCCAGCAGTTTGTGGCGGGGCACCCTCCACTTT. It encodes CASSLWRGTLHF. V gene TRBV27 combines with J gene TRBJ1-6; a possible D gene is TRBD1 (5 bases). This CDR3 spans 12 amino acids. V lost 3 bases to trimming and J lost 14 bases, with 11 bases between them. CDR1 is MNHEY and CDR2 is SMNVEV in the germline V gene (reference sequence).

V gene TRBV30 combines with J gene TRBJ2-3; a possible D gene is TRBD2 (6 bases). Germline V gives CDR1 GTSNPN, CDR2 SVGIG (reference sequence). The CDR3 has 15 residues. Trimming took off 5 bases at V and 4 bases at J, with 19 bases between the two ends. CDR3 DNA sequence: TGTGCCTGGGGGAGGCCTAGCATCAACGCAGATACGCAGTATTTT. This translates into CAWGRPSINADTQYF.

By its share, this clone is large. CDR3 DNA sequence: TGTGCCAGCAGTTACTCGATTGATGGGGGGAATGAGCAGTTCTTC. The encoded protein is CASSYSIDGGNEQFF. The chain couples TRBV6-5 to TRBJ2-1; tentative D call: TRBD2 (6 bases). This CDR3 spans 15 amino acids. CDR1 MNHEY and CDR2 SVGAGI come from the germline V gene. V dropped 0 bases and J dropped 7 bases, with 13 bases sitting between them.

A word on this clone: The sample carries other DNA sequences with the same CDR3. The chain joins TRBV5-4 to TRBJ2-7, with 12 bases that match TRBD2. V lost 3 bases to trimming and J lost 4 bases; unmatched junction nucleotides: 5. The CDR3 has 15 residues. Germline V CDR1 and CDR2: SGHNT, YYREEE (reference sequence). The CDR3 spells CASSSLAGGLYEQYF. The CDR3 DNA is TGTGCCAGCAGCTCTCTAGCGGGAGGGTTATACGAGCAGTACTTC.

V usage is TRBV7-9 and J usage is TRBJ2-1, with TRBD2 as a possible D gene (5 bases). This CDR3 comprises 12 residues. Germline-derived CDR1 and CDR2 are SEHNR and FQNEAQ (reference sequence). V was cut by 1 base and J by 15 bases, with 13 bases left in between. The CDR3 here is CASSLVSGDAFF. The CDR3, as DNA: TGTGCCAGCAGCTTAGTGAGCGGAGACGCGTTCTTC.

The rearrangement joins TRBV5-1 to TRBJ2-3, with 9 bases matching TRBD1. CDR1 and CDR2 (germline): SGHRS, YFSETQ. The junction had 6 bases not matched to a gene; V was cut back by 3 bases and J by 1 base. The CDR3 extends over 16 amino acids. CDR3 in amino acids: CASSSLQGAGTDTQYF. The CDR3, as DNA: TGCGCCAGCAGCTCCCTACAGGGGGCGGGCACAGATACGCAGTATTTT.

The rearrangement joins TRBV28 to TRBJ1-2; 7 nucleotides line up with TRBD1. This CDR3 contains 14 residues. Germline CDR1 is MDHEN and CDR2 is SYDVKM. V trimming: 2 bases; J trimming: 12 bases; junction bases outside the gene matches: 12. The CDR3 bases are TGTGCCAGCAGTTTAAAGGGGGCCGCTTACGGGAACACCTTC. This sequence encodes CASSLKGAAYGNTF.

The chain recombines TRBV15 with TRBJ1-2; D is ambiguous. V lost 0 bases and J lost 9, with 17 bases in between. This CDR3 comprises 15 residues. CDR1 LNHNV and CDR2 YYDKDF come from the germline V gene (reference sequence). In DNA, the CDR3 is TGTGCCACCAGCAGAGATCGAAGGAGGCCGGAAAGCTACACCTTC. This encodes CATSRDRRRPESYTF.

CDR3 in amino acids: CASSAQFSGANVLTF. CDR3 DNA sequence: TGTGCCAGCAGTGCCCAATTCTCTGGGGCCAACGTCCTGACTTTC. V and J are TRBV6-1 and TRBJ2-6; D is undetermined. CDR1 and CDR2 (germline): MNHNS, SASEGT. V gave up 4 bases and J gave up 0 bases, with 7 bases separating them. This CDR3 is 15 amino acids long.

The chain employs TRBV5-1 and TRBJ1-2; 9 bases map to TRBD1. From germline, CDR1 is SGHRS and CDR2 YFSETQ. The CDR3 runs to 16 residues. V lost 0 bases and J lost 2; bases outside the gene matches: 5. CDR3 residues: CASSLVGGQGNYGYTF. CDR3 nucleotides: TGCGCCAGCAGCTTGGTGGGGGGACAGGGCAACTATGGCTACACCTTC.

The V gene is TRBV27, the J gene TRBJ2-1, with D maybe TRBD2 (6 bases). This CDR3 is 11 amino acids long. Trimming removed 7 bases at V and 10 bases at J, with 11 bases between. CDR1 and CDR2 (germline): MNHEY, SMNVEV (reference sequence). The CDR3 nucleotides read TGTGCCAGCACGGCGGGACTGGAGCAGTTCTTC. It specifies CASTAGLEQFF.

The chain combines TRBV6-5 with TRBJ2-7; maybe TRBD2 (5 bases). V lost 2 bases and J 0 bases, leaving 8 bases between the germline ends. The CDR3 spans 14 residues. CDR1 MNHEY and CDR2 SVGAGI come from the germline V gene. CDR3 sequence: CASSYAGGSYEQYF. CDR3 sequence (DNA): TGTGCCAGCAGTTACGCTGGAGGCTCCTACGAGCAGTACTTC.

The rearrangement uses TRBV19 and TRBJ1-2; 10 bases are shared with TRBD1. J was trimmed by 4 bases and V by 4 bases; bases with no gene match: 12. The CDR3 length is 17 residues. Looked up from germline, CDR1 is LNHDA and CDR2 is SQIVND (reference sequence). This chain's CDR3 is CASSTILGTGVPYGYTF. CDR3 DNA: TGTGCCAGTAGTACTATCCTCGGGACAGGGGTACCCTATGGCTACACCTTC.

The chain couples TRBV6-6 to TRBJ2-5; TRBD1 is a possible D gene (5 bases). The CDR3 has 12 residues. V lost 5 bases and J 11 bases, leaving 15 bases between the germline ends. Germline CDR1 is MNHNY and CDR2 is SVGAGI (reference sequence). The DNA of the CDR3 is TGTGCCAGCAGTCAAAGACAGTGGACGCAGTACTTC. This encodes CASSQRQWTQYF.

This clone appeared once. This chain connects TRBV5-1 to TRBJ2-1; D not certain. V was clipped by 5 bases and J by 5 bases, with 14 bases between them. This CDR3 spans 14 amino acids. Germline V lookup: CDR1 SGHRS, CDR2 YFSETQ. The CDR3 bases are TGCGCCAGCAGGGATTCAGGTTTCCACAATGAGCAGTTCTTC. This encodes CASRDSGFHNEQFF.

J is TRBJ1-3 and V is TRBV5-4; 9 nucleotides agree with TRBD1. The CDR3 has 15 amino acids. After removal of 2 bases from V and 3 bases from J, the junction contained 3 bases not matched to a gene. Germline V CDR1 and CDR2: SGHNT, YYREEE (reference sequence). CDR3 loop: CASSFTGGSGNTIYF. In nucleotides, the CDR3 is TGTGCCAGCAGCTTCACAGGGGGCAGTGGAAACACCATATATTTT.

The chain recombines TRBV4-1 with TRBJ1-2; D might be TRBD1 (5 bases). CDR1 is MGHRA, CDR2 YSYEKL, per germline. The CDR3 runs 18 residues. The germline V and J ends were trimmed by 2 bases and 2 bases, with 21 bases remaining between them. Here the CDR3 DNA reads TGCGCCAGCAGCCAAACTACCATGGAGGGGACCCACAACTATGGCTACACCTTC. Amino acid sequence: CASSQTTMEGTHNYGYTF.

This chain uses TRBV19 with TRBJ1-1; TRBD1 matches at 9 bases. Germline loops: CDR1 LNHDA, CDR2 SQIVND (reference sequence). The CDR3 is 15 residues long. The DNA of the CDR3 is TGTGCGACGGGGGTACAGGGGGCGATGGCCACTGAAGCTTTCTTT. Translated: CATGVQGAMATEAFF.

This clone was picked up one time. The chain carries TRBV5-4 and TRBJ2-1; TRBD2 matches 9 bases. J was trimmed by 3 bases and V by 4 bases; bases with no gene match: 14. CDR3 length equals 18 residues. Germline V gives CDR1 SGHNT, CDR2 YYREEE (reference sequence). For the CDR3, the DNA is TGTGCCAGCAGCCCCCCCCCTGGGGCTAGCGGGGACTACAATGAGCAGTTCTTC. This translates into CASSPPPGASGDYNEQFF.

V is TRBV9 and J is TRBJ1-2; TRBD1 matches 7 bases. V was clipped by 5 bases and J by 7 bases; unmatched bases: 8. Germline V gene lookup returns CDR1 SGDLS and CDR2 YYNGEE. There are 13 residues in the CDR3. In DNA, the CDR3 is TGTGCCAGCAGAAACGACAGGGAGGCTGGCTACACCTTC. It encodes CASRNDREAGYTF.

The V call is TRBV10-3, the J call TRBJ1-6; D is possibly TRBD1 (6 bases). The CDR3 spans 17 residues. CDR1 ENHRY and CDR2 SYGVKD come from the germline V gene. The germline V and J ends were trimmed by 2 bases and 7 bases, with 18 bases remaining between them. In DNA form, the CDR3 reads TGTGCCATCAGTGAGAGGTCGGGGGGGGCGGACAATTCACCCCTCCACTTT. This sequence encodes CAISERSGGADNSPLHF.

This chain connects TRBV6-5 to TRBJ1-2; D is possibly TRBD1 (5 bases). Germline CDR1 reads MNHEY; CDR2 reads SVGAGI. V was pared by 5 bases and J by 4 bases, with 17 bases between. The CDR3 sequence is 15 residues long. CDR3 DNA sequence: TGTGCCAGCAGTACTCGCAAAGGGCAGGGCTATGGCTACACCTTC. It yields the protein CASSTRKGQGYGYTF.

The rearrangement links TRBV19 to TRBJ1-6, with a weak D call TRBD1 (5 bases). Germline lookup yields CDR1 LNHDA and CDR2 SQIVND (reference sequence). V was clipped by 8 bases and J by 6 bases, with 23 bases between them. There are 17 residues in the CDR3. Written as DNA, the CDR3 is TGTGCCAGTTCATTGGGCAGGGCCTCGATTCGTAATTCACCCCTCCACTTT. The encoded protein is CASSLGRASIRNSPLHF.

The CDR3 spells CASSSDSGTYNEQFF. The DNA for the CDR3 is TGTGCCAGCAGCTCGGACAGTGGTACATACAATGAGCAGTTCTTC. The chain recombines TRBV11-3 with TRBJ2-1, with D tentatively TRBD1 (6 bases). Trimming pared 4 bases from V and 4 bases from J, leaving 14 bases between. The CDR3 runs 15 residues. Looked up from germline, CDR1 is SGHNT and CDR2 is YENEEA.

The chain links TRBV19 to TRBJ2-7; 8 bases line up with TRBD2. Per germline, CDR1 LNHDA and CDR2 SQIVND (reference sequence). CDR3 length: 14 residues. V shed 3 bases and J 2 bases; nucleotides not matched to a gene: 3. The chain's CDR3 is CASSISGEAYEQYF. In DNA form, the CDR3 reads TGTGCCAGTAGTATTAGCGGGGAGGCCTACGAGCAGTACTTC. Based on the CDR3 plus reference TRBV19 and TRBJ2-7, the full variable domain is DGGITQSPKYLFRKEGQNVTLSCEQNLNHDAMYWYRQDPGQGLRLIYYSQIVNDFQKGDIAEGYSVSREKKESFPLTVTSAQKNPTAFYLCASSISGEAYEQYFGPGTRLTVT.

V gene TRBV29-1 combines with J gene TRBJ2-2, with a possible D match to TRBD1 (7 bases). V dropped 6 bases and J dropped 4 bases, with 12 bases sitting between them. This CDR3 spans 13 amino acids. Germline V gene data show CDR1 as SQVTM and CDR2 as ANQGSEA. The CDR3 here is CSVRGTATGELFF. CDR3 nucleotides: TGCAGCGTCCGGGGGACAGCCACCGGGGAGCTGTTTTTT.

The chain recombines TRBV4-3 with TRBJ2-7; 10 positions match TRBD1. Per the germline V gene, CDR1 is LGHNA and CDR2 is YSLEER. The V and J ends lost 0 bases and 2 bases, in that order; junction bases with no gene match: 4. This CDR3 has 16 residues. The CDR3 spells CASSQESGTGAYEQYF. The CDR3 nucleotides read TGCGCCAGCAGCCAAGAATCCGGGACAGGGGCCTACGAGCAGTACTTC.

The V call is TRBV5-6, the J call TRBJ2-3; perhaps TRBD1 as D (5 bases). CDR1 SGHDT and CDR2 YYEEEE come from the germline V gene. The CDR3 sequence is 14 residues long. V was clipped by 0 bases and J by 4 bases, with 9 bases between them. CDR3 sequence reads: CASSLGQGADTQYF. DNA of the CDR3: TGTGCCAGCAGCTTGGGGCAGGGCGCAGATACGCAGTATTTT.

The rearrangement joins TRBV28 to TRBJ1-2; possibly TRBD1 for D (6 bases). Deletions cut 5 bases from V and 2 bases from J, with 15 bases between. The CDR3 runs to 15 residues. Germline V gene data show CDR1 as MDHEN and CDR2 as SYDVKM. In DNA form, the CDR3 reads TGTGCCAGCAGTGTCCCCGGGACACCCAACTATGGCTACACCTTC. Protein: CASSVPGTPNYGYTF.

This clone occurred a few times. The chain employs TRBV7-9 and TRBJ1-1, with D possibly matching TRBD1 (6 bases). The CDR3 spans 14 residues. Germline CDR1 is SEHNR and CDR2 is FQNEAQ (reference sequence). Trimming took 2 bases from V and 5 from J, leaving 12 bases between them. DNA of the CDR3: TGTGCCAGCAGCTTAAGGGACATTGATACTGAAGCTTTCTTT. This sequence encodes CASSLRDIDTEAFF.

This rearrangement joins TRBV6-4 to TRBJ2-7; the D is unclear. V was clipped by 10 bases and J by 2 bases, with 30 bases between them. Germline-derived CDR1 and CDR2 are MRHNA and SNTAGT. This CDR3 has 18 residues. The CDR3 nucleotides read TGTGCCAACCCTCACTTGCAACTGGCCCCACCAACTACCTACGAGCAGTACTTC. Amino acid sequence: CANPHLQLAPPTTYEQYF.